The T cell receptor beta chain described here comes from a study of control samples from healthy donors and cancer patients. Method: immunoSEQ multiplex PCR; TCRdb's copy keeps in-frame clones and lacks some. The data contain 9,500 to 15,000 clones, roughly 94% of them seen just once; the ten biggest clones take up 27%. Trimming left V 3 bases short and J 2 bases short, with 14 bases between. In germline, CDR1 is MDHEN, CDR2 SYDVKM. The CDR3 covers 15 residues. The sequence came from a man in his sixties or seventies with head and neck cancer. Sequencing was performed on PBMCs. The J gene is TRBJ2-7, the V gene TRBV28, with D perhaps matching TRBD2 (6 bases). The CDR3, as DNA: TGTGCCAGCAGTTTGGGAGGACATCCGACCTACGAGCAGTACTTC. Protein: CASSLGGHPTYEQYF.